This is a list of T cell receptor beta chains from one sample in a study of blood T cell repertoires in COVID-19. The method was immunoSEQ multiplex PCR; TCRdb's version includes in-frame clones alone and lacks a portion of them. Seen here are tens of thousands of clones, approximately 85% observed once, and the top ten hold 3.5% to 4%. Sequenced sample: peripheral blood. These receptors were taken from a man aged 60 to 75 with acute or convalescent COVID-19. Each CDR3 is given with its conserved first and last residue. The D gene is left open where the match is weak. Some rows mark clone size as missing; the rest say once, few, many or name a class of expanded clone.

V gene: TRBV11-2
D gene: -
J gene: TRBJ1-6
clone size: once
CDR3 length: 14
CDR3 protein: CASSLERGRSPLHF
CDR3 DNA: TGTGCCAGCAGCTTAGAAAGAGGTCGTTCACCCCTCCACTTT

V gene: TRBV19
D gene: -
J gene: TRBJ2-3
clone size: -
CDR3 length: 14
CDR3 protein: CASSIGLSTDTQYF
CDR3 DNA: TGTGCCAGTAGTATAGGTCTCAGCACAGATACGCAGTATTTT

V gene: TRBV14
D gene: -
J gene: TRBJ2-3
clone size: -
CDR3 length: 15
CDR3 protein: CASSQVLGGPDTQYF
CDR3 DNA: TGTGCCAGCAGCCAAGTCTTGGGGGGGCCAGATACGCAGTATTTT

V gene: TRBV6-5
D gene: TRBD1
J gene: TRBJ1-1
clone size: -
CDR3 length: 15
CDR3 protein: CASSRNRGQNTEAFF
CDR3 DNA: TGTGCCAGCAGTAGAAACAGGGGGCAGAACACTGAAGCTTTCTTT

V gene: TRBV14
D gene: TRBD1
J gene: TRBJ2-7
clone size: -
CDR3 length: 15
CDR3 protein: CASSQETGSAYEQYF
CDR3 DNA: TGTGCCAGCAGCCAAGAGACAGGGTCGGCCTACGAGCAGTACTTC

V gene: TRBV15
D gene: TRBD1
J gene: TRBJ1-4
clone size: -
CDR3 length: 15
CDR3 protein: CATSRDGQGGEKLFF
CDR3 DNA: TGTGCCACCAGCAGAGATGGGCAGGGGGGTGAAAAACTGTTTTTT

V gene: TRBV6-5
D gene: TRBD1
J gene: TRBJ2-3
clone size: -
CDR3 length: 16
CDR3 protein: CASSYSRTGSTDTQYF
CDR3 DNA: TGTGCCAGCAGTTACTCGAGGACAGGGTCCACAGATACGCAGTATTTT

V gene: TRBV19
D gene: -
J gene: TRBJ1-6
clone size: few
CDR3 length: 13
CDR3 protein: CASSGSFNSPLHF
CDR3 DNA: TGTGCCAGTTCCGGGTCCTTTAATTCACCCCTCCACTTT

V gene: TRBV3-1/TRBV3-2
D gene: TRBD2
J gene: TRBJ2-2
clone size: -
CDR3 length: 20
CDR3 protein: CASSQYPGLGPPKNTGELFF
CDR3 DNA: TGTGCCAGCAGCCAGTACCCGGGACTAGGGCCACCAAAAAACACCGGGGAGCTGTTTTTT

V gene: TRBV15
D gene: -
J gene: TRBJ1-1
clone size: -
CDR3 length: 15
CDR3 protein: CATARDASSGTEAFF
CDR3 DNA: TGTGCCACCGCCCGGGACGCGAGTAGCGGCACTGAAGCTTTCTTT

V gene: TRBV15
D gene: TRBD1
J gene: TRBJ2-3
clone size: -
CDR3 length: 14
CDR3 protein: CATSVPGQGHTQYF
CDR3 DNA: TGTGCCACCAGCGTACCGGGACAGGGCCATACGCAGTATTTT

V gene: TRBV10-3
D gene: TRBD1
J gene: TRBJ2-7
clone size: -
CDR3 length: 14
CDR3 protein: CAIRGDRSSYEQYF
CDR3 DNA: TGTGCCATCAGAGGGGACAGGAGCTCCTACGAGCAGTACTTC

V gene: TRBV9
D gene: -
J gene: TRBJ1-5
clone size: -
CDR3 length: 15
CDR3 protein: CASSQTDSSNQPQHF
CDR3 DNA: TGTGCCAGCAGCCAAACTGACAGTAGCAATCAGCCCCAGCATTTT

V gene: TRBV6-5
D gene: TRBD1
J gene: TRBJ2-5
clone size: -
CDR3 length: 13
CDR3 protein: CASRRTGKETQYF
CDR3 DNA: TGTGCCAGCAGGCGGACAGGGAAAGAGACCCAGTACTTC

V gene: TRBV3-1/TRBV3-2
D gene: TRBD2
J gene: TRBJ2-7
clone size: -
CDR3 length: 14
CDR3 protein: CASSLGTSAYEQYF
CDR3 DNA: TGTGCCAGCAGCCTCGGGACTAGCGCTTACGAGCAGTACTTC

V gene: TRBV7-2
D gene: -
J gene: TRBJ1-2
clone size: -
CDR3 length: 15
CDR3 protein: CASSLGTATNYGYTF
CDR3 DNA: TGTGCCAGCAGCTTAGGGACAGCAACTAACTATGGCTACACCTTC

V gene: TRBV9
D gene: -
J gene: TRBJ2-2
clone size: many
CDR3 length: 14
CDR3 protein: CASSVSGNTGELFF
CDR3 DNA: TGTGCCAGCAGCGTTTCAGGGAACACCGGGGAGCTGTTTTTT

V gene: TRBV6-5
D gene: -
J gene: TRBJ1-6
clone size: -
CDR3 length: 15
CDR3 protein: CASSYSQGSGSPLHF
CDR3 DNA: TGTGCCAGCAGTTACAGCCAGGGATCGGGTTCACCCCTCCACTTT

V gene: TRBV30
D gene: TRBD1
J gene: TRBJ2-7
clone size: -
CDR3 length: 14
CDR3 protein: CAWSTTGGGGEQYF
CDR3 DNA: TGTGCCTGGAGTACCACAGGGGGCGGAGGCGAGCAGTACTTC

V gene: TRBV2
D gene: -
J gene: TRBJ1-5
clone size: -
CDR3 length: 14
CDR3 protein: CASSLRQGNQPQHF
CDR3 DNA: TGTGCCAGCAGTCTCCGACAGGGCAATCAGCCCCAGCATTTT

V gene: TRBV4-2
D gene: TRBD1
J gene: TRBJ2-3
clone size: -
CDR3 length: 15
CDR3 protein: CASSQEGQLTDTQYF
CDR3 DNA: TGTGCCAGCAGCCAAGAGGGACAGCTCACAGATACGCAGTATTTT

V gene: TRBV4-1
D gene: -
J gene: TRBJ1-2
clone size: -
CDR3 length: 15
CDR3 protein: CASSQDDRLNYGYTF
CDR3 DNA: TGCGCCAGCAGCCAAGACGACAGGTTGAACTATGGCTACACCTTC

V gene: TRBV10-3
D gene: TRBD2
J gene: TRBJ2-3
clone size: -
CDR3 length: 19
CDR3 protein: CAISEKSSGGFPSTDTQYF
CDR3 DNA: TGTGCCATCAGTGAGAAGAGTAGCGGGGGGTTCCCTAGCACAGATACGCAGTATTTT

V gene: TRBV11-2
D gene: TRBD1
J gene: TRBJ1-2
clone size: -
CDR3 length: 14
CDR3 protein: CASSRGTGRGGYTF
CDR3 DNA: TGTGCCAGCAGCCGGGGGACAGGGAGAGGCGGCTACACCTTC

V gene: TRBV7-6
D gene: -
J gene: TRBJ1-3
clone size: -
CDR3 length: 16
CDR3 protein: CASSFGGIQDGNTIYF
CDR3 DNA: TGTGCCAGCAGCTTTGGGGGGATTCAGGACGGAAACACCATATATTTT

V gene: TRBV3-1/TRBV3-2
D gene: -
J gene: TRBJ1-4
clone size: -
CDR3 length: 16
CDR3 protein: CASSQDRWQGSEKLFF
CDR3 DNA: TGTGCCAGCAGCCAAGATCGGTGGCAGGGTAGTGAAAAACTGTTTTTT

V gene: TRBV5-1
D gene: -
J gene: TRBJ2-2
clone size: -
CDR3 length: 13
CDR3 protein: CATSVSVTGELFF
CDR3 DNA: TGCGCCACCAGCGTGTCGGTCACCGGGGAGCTGTTTTTT

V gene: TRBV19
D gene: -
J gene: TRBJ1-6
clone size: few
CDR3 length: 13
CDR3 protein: CASSIRGNSPLHF
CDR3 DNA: TGTGCCAGTAGTATAAGGGGTAATTCACCCCTCCACTTT

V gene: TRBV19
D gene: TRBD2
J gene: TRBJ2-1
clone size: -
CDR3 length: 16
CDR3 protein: CASSVLSSGTLNEQFF
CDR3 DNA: TGTGCCAGTAGTGTATTATCTAGCGGGACACTCAATGAGCAGTTCTTC

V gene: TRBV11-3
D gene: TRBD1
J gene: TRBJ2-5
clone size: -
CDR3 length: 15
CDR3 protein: CASSAQTGIGETQYF
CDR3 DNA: TGTGCCAGCAGCGCCCAGACAGGGATCGGGGAGACCCAGTACTTC

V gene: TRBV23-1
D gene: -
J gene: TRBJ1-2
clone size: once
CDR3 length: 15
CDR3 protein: CASSQFSGTPYGYTF
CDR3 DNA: TGCGCCAGCAGTCAATTTTCAGGGACACCCTATGGCTACACCTTC

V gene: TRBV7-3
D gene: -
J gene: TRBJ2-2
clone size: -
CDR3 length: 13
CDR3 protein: CASSSPNTGELFF
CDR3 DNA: TGTGCCAGCAGCTCCCCTAACACCGGGGAGCTGTTTTTT

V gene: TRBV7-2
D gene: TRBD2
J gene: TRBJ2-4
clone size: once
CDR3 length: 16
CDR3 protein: CASSLVWPSGQNIQYF
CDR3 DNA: TGTGCCAGCAGCTTAGTTTGGCCTAGCGGTCAAAACATTCAGTACTTC

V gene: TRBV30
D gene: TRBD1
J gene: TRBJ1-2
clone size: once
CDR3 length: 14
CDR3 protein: CAVVKDRGYYGYTF
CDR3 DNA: TGTGCCGTGGTTAAGGACAGGGGGTACTATGGCTACACCTTC

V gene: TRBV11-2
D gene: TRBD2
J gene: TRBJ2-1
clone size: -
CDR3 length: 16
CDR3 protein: CASSLGGTSRYNEQFF
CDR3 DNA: TGTGCCAGCAGCTTAGGCGGGACTAGCAGGTACAATGAGCAGTTCTTC

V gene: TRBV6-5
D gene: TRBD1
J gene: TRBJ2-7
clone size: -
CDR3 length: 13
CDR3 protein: CASSYSTGYEQYF
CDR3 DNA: TGTGCCAGCAGTTATTCGACAGGGTACGAGCAGTACTTC

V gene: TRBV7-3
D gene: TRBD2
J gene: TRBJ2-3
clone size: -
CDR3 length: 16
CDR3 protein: CASSLNGGGPPDTQYF
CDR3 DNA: TGTGCCAGCAGCTTAAACGGGGGGGGCCCCCCAGATACGCAGTATTTT

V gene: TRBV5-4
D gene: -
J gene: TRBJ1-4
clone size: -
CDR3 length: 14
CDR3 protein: CASSLQATNEKLFF
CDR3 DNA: TGTGCCAGCAGCTTGCAGGCGACTAATGAAAAACTGTTTTTT

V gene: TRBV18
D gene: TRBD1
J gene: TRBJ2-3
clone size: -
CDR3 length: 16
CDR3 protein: CASSPQLGQESDTQYF
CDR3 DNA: TGTGCCAGCTCACCACAGCTAGGACAGGAGTCAGATACGCAGTATTTT

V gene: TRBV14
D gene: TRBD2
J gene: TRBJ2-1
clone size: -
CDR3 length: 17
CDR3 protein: CASSPLLAGGPNNEQFF
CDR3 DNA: TGTGCCAGCAGCCCCCTGCTAGCGGGGGGGCCGAACAATGAGCAGTTCTTC

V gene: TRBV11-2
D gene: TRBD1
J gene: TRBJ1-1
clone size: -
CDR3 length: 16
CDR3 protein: CASSLGDRGHGTEAFF
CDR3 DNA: TGTGCCAGCAGCTTAGGGGACAGGGGGCATGGCACTGAAGCTTTCTTT

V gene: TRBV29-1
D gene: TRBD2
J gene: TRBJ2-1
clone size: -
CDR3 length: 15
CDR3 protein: CSVEDPGGTYNEQFF
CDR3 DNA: TGCAGCGTTGAAGATCCGGGGGGAACCTACAATGAGCAGTTCTTC

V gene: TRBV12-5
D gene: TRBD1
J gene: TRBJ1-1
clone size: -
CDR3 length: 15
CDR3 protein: CASGRTGAGNTEAFF
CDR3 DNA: TGTGCTAGTGGCCGTACAGGGGCCGGGAACACTGAAGCTTTCTTT

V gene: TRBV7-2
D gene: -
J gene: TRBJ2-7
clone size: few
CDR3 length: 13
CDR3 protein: CASSLVAGLEQYF
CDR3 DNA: TGTGCCAGCAGCTTAGTGGCGGGGCTCGAGCAGTACTTC

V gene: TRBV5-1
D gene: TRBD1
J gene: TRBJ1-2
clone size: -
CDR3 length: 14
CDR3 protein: CASSLAGTGDGYTF
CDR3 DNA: TGCGCCAGCAGCTTGGCCGGGACAGGGGATGGCTACACCTTC

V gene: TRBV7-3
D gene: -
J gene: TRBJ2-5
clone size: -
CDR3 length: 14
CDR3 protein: CASSLGGLQETQYF
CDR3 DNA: TGTGCCAGCAGCTTAGGGGGGTTACAAGAGACCCAGTACTTC

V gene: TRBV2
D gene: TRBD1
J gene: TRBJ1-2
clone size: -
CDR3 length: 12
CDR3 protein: CARGGQIYGYTF
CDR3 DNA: TGTGCCAGGGGGGGACAGATTTATGGCTACACCTTC

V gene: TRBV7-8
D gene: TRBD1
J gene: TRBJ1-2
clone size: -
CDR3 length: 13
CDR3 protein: CASSLGTGSGYTF
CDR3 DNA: TGTGCCAGCAGCTTAGGGACAGGGTCTGGCTACACCTTC

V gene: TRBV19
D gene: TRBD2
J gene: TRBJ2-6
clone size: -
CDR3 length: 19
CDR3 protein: CASSTRGLAELSGANVLTF
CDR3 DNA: TGTGCCAGTAGTACGCGGGGACTAGCGGAGCTCTCTGGGGCCAACGTCCTGACTTTC

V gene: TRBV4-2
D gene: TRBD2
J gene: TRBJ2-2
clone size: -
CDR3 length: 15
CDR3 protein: CASSQDAGGTGELFF
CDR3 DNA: TGTGCCAGCAGCCAAGACGCGGGAGGCACCGGGGAGCTGTTTTTT

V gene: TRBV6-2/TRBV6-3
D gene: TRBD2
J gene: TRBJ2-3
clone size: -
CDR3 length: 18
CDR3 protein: CASSWVLAGGPRTDTQYF
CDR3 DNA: TGTGCCAGCAGTTGGGTTCTAGCGGGGGGGCCGCGCACAGATACGCAGTATTTT

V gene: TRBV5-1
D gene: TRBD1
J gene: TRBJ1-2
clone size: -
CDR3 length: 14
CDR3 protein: CASSLGQGVYGYTF
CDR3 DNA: TGCGCCAGCAGCCTTGGACAGGGCGTATATGGCTACACCTTC

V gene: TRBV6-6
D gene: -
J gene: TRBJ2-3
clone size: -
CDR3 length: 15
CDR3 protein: CASSQFRGTTDTQYF
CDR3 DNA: TGTGCCAGCAGTCAATTCAGGGGAACCACAGATACGCAGTATTTT

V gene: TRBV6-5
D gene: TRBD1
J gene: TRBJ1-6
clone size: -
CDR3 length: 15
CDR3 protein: CASSSAGQGVVTLHF
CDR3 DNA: TGTGCCAGCAGTTCCGCGGGACAGGGGGTTGTGACCCTCCACTTT

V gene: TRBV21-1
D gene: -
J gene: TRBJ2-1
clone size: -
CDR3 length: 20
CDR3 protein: CASSKALSAGALTSYNEQFF
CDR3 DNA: TGTGCCAGCAGCAAAGCGCTTTCGGCAGGGGCACTAACTTCCTACAATGAGCAGTTCTTC

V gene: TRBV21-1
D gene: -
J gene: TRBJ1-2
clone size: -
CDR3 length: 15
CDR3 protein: CASSTRTGINYGYTF
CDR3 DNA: TGTGCCAGCAGCACACGGACAGGGATTAACTATGGCTACACCTTC

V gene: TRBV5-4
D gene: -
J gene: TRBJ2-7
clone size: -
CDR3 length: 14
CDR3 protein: CASSLGRNPYEQYF
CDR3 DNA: TGTGCCAGCAGCTTGGGGAGGAACCCCTACGAGCAGTACTTC

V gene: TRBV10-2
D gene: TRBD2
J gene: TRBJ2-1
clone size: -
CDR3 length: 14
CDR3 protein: CALVREGLQNEQFF
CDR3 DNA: TGCGCCTTAGTGCGGGAGGGCCTTCAAAATGAGCAGTTCTTC

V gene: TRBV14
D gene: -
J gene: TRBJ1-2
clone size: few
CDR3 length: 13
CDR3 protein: CASSQEGSGGYTF
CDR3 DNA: TGTGCCAGCAGCCAAGAAGGCAGCGGTGGCTACACCTTC